This record concerns one T cell receptor (beta chain) sequence. Germline V gene sequence: CDR1 SGHRS, CDR2 YFSETQ. Trimming cost V 0 bases and J 3 bases; bases outside gene matches: 2. CDR3 length equals 14 residues. Study processing details: Amplification with reference gene primers provided the estimates of nucleated cell counts. The protocol was immunoSEQ multiplex PCR, while the TCRdb copy is restricted to in-frame clones and leaves out a portion. V, J and clone size derive from that table, while D and trimming were established from the DNA sequence. This sample has 42,000 or so clones, with more than 75% found just once. This sample was included in a study of blood T cell repertoires in COVID-19. Study information: Nucleic acid was either cDNA or gDNA, and it came from T cells, B-cell-depleted T cells, or PBMCs.

This chain links TRBV5-1 with TRBJ1-1; 7 bases line up with TRBD1. The sequenced sample was peripheral blood. This receptor was obtained from a man older than 75 with acute or convalescent COVID-19. DNA for the CDR3: TGCGCCAGCAGCTTGGAAGGGGGCTACACTGAAGCTTTCTTT. Translation gives CASSLEGGYTEAFF. The full variable domain, its missing parts supplied by reference TRBV5-1 and TRBJ1-1, is KAGVTQTPRYLIKTRGQQVTLSCSPISGHRSVSWYQQTPGQGLQFLFEYFSETQRNKGNFPGRFSGRQFSNSRSEMNVSTLELGDSALYLCASSLEGGYTEAFFGQGTRLTVV.